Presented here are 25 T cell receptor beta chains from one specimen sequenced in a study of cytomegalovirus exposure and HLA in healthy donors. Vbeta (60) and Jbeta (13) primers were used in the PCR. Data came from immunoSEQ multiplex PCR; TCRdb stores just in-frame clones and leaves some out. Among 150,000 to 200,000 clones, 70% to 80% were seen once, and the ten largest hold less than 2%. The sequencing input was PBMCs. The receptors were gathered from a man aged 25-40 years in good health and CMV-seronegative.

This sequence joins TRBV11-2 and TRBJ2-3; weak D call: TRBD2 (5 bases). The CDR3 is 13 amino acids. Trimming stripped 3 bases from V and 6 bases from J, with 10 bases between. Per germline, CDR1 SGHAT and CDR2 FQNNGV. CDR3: CASSFRGGDTQYF. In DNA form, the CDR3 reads TGTGCCAGCAGCTTTCGGGGTGGCGATACGCAGTATTTT.

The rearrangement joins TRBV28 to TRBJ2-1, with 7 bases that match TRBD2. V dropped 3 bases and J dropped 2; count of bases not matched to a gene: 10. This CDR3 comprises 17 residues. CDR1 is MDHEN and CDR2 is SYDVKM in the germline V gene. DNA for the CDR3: TGTGCCAGCAGTTTTAGGGCTAGCGGAACCACCTACAATGAGCAGTTCTTC. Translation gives CASSFRASGTTYNEQFF.

The CDR3 bases are TGTGCCAGCACCCCGTGGGGACAGGGAGAGAACTATGGCTACACCTTC. As protein: CASTPWGQGENYGYTF. V and J are TRBV28 and TRBJ1-2; 9 bases map to TRBD1. Germline V gives CDR1 MDHEN, CDR2 SYDVKM. With 7 bases clipped from V and 2 bases from J, the junction kept 11 bases outside the gene matches. The CDR3 runs 16 residues.

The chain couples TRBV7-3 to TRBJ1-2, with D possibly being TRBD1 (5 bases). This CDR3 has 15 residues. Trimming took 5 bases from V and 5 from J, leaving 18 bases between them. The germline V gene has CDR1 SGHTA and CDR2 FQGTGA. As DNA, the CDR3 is TGTGCCAGCAGCCCGCAGGGTAATACTGTGTATGGCTACACCTTC. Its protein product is CASSPQGNTVYGYTF. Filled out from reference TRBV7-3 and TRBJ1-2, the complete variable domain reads GAGVSQTPSNKVTEKGKYVELRCDPISGHTALYWYRQSLGQGPEFLIYFQGTGAADDSGLPNDRFFAVRPEGSVSTLKIQRTERGDSAVYLCASSPQGNTVYGYTFGSGTRLTVV.

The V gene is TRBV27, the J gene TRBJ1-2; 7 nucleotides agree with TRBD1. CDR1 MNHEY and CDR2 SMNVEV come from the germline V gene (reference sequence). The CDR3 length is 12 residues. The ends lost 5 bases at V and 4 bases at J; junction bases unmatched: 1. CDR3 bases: TGTGCCAGCAGTACAGGGGCCTATGGCTACACCTTC. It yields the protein CASSTGAYGYTF.

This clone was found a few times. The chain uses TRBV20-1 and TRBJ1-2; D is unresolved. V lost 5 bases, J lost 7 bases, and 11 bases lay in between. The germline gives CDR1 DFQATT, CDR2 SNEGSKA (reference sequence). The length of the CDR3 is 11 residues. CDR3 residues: CSASIGGGYTF. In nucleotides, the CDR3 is TGCAGTGCTTCGATTGGCGGTGGCTACACCTTC.

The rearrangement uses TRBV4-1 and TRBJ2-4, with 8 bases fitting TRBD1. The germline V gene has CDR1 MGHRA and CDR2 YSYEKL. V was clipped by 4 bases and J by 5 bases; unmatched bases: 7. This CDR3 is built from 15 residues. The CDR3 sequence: CASSPHRGVENIQYF. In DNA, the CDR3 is TGCGCCAGCAGCCCACACAGGGGGGTTGAAAACATTCAGTACTTC.

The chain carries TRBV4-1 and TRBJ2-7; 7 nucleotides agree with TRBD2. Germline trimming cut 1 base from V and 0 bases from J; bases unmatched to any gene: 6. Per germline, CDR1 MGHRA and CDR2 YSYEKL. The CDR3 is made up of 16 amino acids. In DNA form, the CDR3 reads TGCGCCAGCAGCCAAGCGGGAGGACCCCTCTCCTACGAGCAGTACTTC. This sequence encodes CASSQAGGPLSYEQYF.

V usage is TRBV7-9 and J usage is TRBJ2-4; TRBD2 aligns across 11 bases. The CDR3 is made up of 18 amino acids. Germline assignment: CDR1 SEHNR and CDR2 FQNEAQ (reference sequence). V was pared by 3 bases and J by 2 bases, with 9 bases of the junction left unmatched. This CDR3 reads CASSLYTSGRLPKNIQYF. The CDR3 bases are TGTGCCAGCAGCTTGTACACTAGCGGGAGACTCCCCAAAAACATTCAGTACTTC.

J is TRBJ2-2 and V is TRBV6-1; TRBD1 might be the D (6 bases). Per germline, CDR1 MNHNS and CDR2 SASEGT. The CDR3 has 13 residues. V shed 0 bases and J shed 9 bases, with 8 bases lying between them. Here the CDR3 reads CASSEARDRELFF. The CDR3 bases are TGTGCCAGCAGTGAAGCGAGGGACAGGGAGCTGTTTTTT.

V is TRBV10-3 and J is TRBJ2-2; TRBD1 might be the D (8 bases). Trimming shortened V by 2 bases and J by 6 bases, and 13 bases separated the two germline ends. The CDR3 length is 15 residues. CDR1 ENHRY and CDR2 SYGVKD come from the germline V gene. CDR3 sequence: CAISETGGAPGELFF. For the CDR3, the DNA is TGTGCCATCAGTGAGACAGGGGGGGCCCCCGGGGAGCTGTTTTTT.

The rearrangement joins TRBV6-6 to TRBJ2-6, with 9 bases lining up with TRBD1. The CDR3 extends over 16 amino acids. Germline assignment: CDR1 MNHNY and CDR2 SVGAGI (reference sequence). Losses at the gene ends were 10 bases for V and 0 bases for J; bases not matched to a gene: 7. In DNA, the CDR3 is TGTGCCATACCGGGACAGGGCACCTCTGGGGCCAACGTCCTGACTTTC. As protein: CAIPGQGTSGANVLTF.

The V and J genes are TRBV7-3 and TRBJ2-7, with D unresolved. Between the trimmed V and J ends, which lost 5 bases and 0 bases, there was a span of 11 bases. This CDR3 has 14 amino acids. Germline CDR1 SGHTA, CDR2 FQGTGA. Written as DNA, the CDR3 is TGTGCCAGCAGCCCCTCCTTAAACTCCTACGAGCAGTACTTC. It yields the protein CASSPSLNSYEQYF.

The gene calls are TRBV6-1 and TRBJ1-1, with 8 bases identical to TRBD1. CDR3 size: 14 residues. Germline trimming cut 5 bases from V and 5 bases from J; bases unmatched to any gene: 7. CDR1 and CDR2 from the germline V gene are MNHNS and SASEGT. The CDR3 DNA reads TGTGCCAGCAGTCCCAGGGGGCGGGAAACTGAAGCTTTCTTT. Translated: CASSPRGRETEAFF.

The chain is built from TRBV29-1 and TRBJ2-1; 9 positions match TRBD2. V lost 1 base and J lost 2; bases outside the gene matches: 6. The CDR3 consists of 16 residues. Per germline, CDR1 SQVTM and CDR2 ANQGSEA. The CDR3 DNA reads TGCAGCGTTGAAGGGCCCGGGACTAGCACCTACAATGAGCAGTTCTTC. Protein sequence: CSVEGPGTSTYNEQFF.

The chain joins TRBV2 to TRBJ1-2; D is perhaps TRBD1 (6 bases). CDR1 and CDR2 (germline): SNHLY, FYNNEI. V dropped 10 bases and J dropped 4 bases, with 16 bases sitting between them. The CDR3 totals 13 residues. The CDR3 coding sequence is TGTGCCAACCGGACAGTAAGTTCCTATGGCTACACCTTC. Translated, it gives CANRTVSSYGYTF.

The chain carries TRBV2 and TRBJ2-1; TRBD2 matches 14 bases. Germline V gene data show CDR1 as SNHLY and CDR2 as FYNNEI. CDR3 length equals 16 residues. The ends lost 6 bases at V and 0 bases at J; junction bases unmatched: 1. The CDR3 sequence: CASRGTSGSSYNEQFF. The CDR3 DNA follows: TGTGCCAGCAGGGGGACTAGCGGGAGCTCCTACAATGAGCAGTTCTTC.

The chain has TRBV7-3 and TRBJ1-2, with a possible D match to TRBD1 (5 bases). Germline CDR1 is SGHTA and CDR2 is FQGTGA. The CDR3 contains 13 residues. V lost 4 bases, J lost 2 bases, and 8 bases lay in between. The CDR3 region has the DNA TGTGCCAGCAGCTGGGGCACAAACTATGGCTACACCTTC. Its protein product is CASSWGTNYGYTF.

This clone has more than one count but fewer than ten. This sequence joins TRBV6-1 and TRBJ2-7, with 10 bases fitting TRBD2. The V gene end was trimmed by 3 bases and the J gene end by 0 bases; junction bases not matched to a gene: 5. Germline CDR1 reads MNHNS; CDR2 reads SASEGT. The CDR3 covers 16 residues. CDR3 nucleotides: TGTGCCAGCAGTGACTTTTCTAGCGGGGGCTCCTACGAGCAGTACTTC. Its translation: CASSDFSSGGSYEQYF.

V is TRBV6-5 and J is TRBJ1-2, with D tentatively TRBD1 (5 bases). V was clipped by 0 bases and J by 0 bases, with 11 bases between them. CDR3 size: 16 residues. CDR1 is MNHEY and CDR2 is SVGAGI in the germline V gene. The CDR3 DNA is TGTGCCAGCAGTTACTCGGGGCTAAGAGCTAACTATGGCTACACCTTC. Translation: CASSYSGLRANYGYTF.

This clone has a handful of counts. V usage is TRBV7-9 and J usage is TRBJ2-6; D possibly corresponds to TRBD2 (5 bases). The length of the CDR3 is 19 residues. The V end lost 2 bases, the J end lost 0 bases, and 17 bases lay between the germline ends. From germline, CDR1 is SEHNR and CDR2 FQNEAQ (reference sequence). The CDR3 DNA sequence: TGTGCCAGCAGCTTAACTCCGGGGTCGACGCTCTCTGGGGCCAACGTCCTGACTTTC. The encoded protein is CASSLTPGSTLSGANVLTF.

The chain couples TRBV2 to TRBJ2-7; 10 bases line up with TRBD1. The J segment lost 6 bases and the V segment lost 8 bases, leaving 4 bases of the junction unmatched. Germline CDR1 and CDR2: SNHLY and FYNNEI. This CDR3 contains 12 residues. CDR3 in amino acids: CASRDRGGEQYF. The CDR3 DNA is TGTGCCAGCCGGGACAGGGGAGGCGAGCAGTACTTC.

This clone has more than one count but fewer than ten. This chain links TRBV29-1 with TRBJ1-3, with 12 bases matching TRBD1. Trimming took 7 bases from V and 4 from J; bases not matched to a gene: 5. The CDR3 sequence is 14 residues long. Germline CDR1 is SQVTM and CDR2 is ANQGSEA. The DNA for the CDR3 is TGCAGCGCTGGAGGGACAGGGGGCGGAAACACCATATATTTT. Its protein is CSAGGTGGGNTIYF.

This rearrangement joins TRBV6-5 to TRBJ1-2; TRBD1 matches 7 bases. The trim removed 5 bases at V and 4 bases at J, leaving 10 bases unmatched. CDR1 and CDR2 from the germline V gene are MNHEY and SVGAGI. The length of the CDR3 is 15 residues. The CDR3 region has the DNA TGTGCCAGCAGTACACCCCGGACAGGTGGCTATGGCTACACCTTC. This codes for CASSTPRTGGYGYTF.

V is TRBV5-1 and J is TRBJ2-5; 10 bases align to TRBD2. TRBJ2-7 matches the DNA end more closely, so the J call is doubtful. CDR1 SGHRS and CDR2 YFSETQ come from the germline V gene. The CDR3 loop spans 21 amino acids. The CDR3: CASSLSRARFSGTSASYEQYF. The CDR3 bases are TGCGCCAGCAGCTTGAGCCGGGCGAGATTCTCCGGGACTAGCGCCTCCTACGAGCAGTACTTC.